Reported below is one TCR beta chain. The data belong to a study of blood T cell repertoires in COVID-19. Germline CDR1 SGHAT, CDR2 FQNNGV. V lost 7 bases and J lost 6, with 10 bases in between. This CDR3 spans 13 amino acids. Clones were read by immunoSEQ multiplex PCR, and TCRdb kept only the in-frame ones, dropping some. This table has approximately 75,000 clones, about nine tenths appearing once. The receptor was isolated from a human donor in a cohort sampled during active COVID-19. The chain has TRBV11-2 and TRBJ1-6, with D perhaps matching TRBD1 (6 bases). Input material: peripheral blood. CDR3 region: CASTQGTNSPLHF. CDR3 nucleotides: TGTGCCAGCACCCAGGGGACTAATTCACCCCTCCACTTT.